These T cell receptor beta chains were read from a single sample in a study of technical replicates of blood from several donors. The repertoire was sequenced with immunoSEQ multiplex PCR; TCRdb's copy has only in-frame clones and lacks some. The sample has tens of thousands of clones; roughly 94% are singletons. The sequencing sample was made of T cells isolated from PBMCs. These receptors came from a human donor in good health. Both conserved end residues are part of each CDR3. Fields, in order: V gene, J gene, D gene, clone size, CDR3 protein. A D gene is named only where the DNA matches it firmly. Clone size appears in some rows only: once, few, many, or a class for an expanded clone.

>TRBV9|TRBJ2-5|-|-
CASTKDSQWETQYF
>TRBV7-9|TRBJ1-1|-|few
CATETGQASTFF
>TRBV30|TRBJ2-5|TRBD2|-
CAWSASSGVWEETQYF
>TRBV2|TRBJ1-5|-|-
CASSETARLQPQHF
>TRBV5-1|TRBJ1-1|TRBD1|-
CASVNEGGGTEAFF
>TRBV5-5|TRBJ1-2|-|once
CASSLLGGKDGYTF
>TRBV14|TRBJ1-6|TRBD1|-
CASSQELISGTGERNSPLHF
>TRBV6-5|TRBJ2-1|TRBD2|-
CASSYSAGGPRNEQFF
>TRBV28|TRBJ2-3|TRBD2|-
CASSFVSGGSDGTQYF
>TRBV14|TRBJ2-5|TRBD2|-
CASSQLAGGQETQYF
>TRBV9|TRBJ1-5|TRBD1|-
CASSPGQGAQPQHF
>TRBV7-9|TRBJ2-7|-|-
CASGGRVREQYF
>TRBV9|TRBJ2-7|-|-
CASSVGRAGSYEQYF
>TRBV6-1|TRBJ2-7|-|-
CASGQGGYEQYF
>TRBV25-1|TRBJ1-1|-|-
CASSDLAGSNTEAFF
>TRBV13|TRBJ1-1|TRBD1|-
CASSRPQGADTEAFF
>TRBV7-6|TRBJ2-1|-|-
CASRRGTGSAYNEQFF
>TRBV11-3|TRBJ1-2|-|-
CASSLVGQSGYTF
>TRBV27|TRBJ2-1|TRBD2|few
CASSLVSAGGHNEQFF
>TRBV27|TRBJ1-2|-|-
CASSLSVEGRYYGYTF
>TRBV9|TRBJ2-7|TRBD1|-
CASSRRTGAYEQYF
>TRBV4-2|TRBJ1-2|TRBD1|-
CASSQVQGRSHYGYTF
>TRBV5-6|TRBJ1-1|-|-
CASSFLSGNTEAFF
>TRBV18|TRBJ2-7|TRBD1|-
CASSLTGGYEQYF
>TRBV12-5|TRBJ1-1|-|-
CASGLVPPGGFRTEAFF
>TRBV4-1|TRBJ2-1|-|-
CASSQVGGLRSYNEQFF
>TRBV15|TRBJ2-1|-|-
CATSPRQAYNEQFF
>TRBV15|TRBJ2-7|TRBD2|-
CATSRDPLAGGTRPTYEQYF
>TRBV9|TRBJ1-3|-|-
CASSPSGNTIYF
>TRBV28|TRBJ2-7|TRBD1|-
CASSLGTGVSAYEQYF
>TRBV4-2|TRBJ2-2|TRBD2|-
CASSQGLAGEGVGELFF
>TRBV5-1|TRBJ2-5|TRBD2|-
CASSLASSGQETQYF
>TRBV7-3|TRBJ2-7|TRBD1|-
CASSLRGTGQGNEQYF
>TRBV9|TRBJ2-6|TRBD2|-
CASSVADSGRLFRGANVLTF
>TRBV7-9|TRBJ1-3|-|-
CASSPTAVRSGNTIYF
>TRBV11-2|TRBJ2-7|-|-
CASSWRGPHPYEQYF
>TRBV5-4|TRBJ2-3|-|once
CASSPQGRSSTDTQYF
>TRBV9|TRBJ2-5|TRBD1|-
CASSVTGGEETQYF
>TRBV5-6|TRBJ1-6|TRBD1|-
CASSSGSGTVSSPLHF
>TRBV19|TRBJ2-4|TRBD2|-
CATEQVAGKGNIQYF
>TRBV7-2|TRBJ1-4|TRBD1|-
CASSLEATGGEKLFF
>TRBV13|TRBJ2-5|-|-
CASSPAEGSGETQYF
>TRBV7-6|TRBJ2-3|-|-
CASSPTGSLLDTQYF
>TRBV7-9|TRBJ2-7|-|-
CASSRHPTAKDEQYF
>TRBV7-6|TRBJ2-7|TRBD2|-
CASSLGLAGVGYEQYF
>TRBV18|TRBJ1-5|TRBD1|-
CASSLGQGYQPQHF
>TRBV12-5|TRBJ2-3|TRBD2|-
CASGSSSGREADTQYF
>TRBV5-5|TRBJ2-7|-|-
CASSFRPPDEQYF
>TRBV29-1|TRBJ2-7|TRBD2|-
CSSRGGDSYEQYF
>TRBV30|TRBJ1-6|-|-
CAWSVGAQYSLHF
>TRBV7-9|TRBJ1-5|TRBD1|-
CASSLVGQGHSNQPQHF
>TRBV11-2|TRBJ2-7|-|-
CASSLDARGYEQYF
>TRBV9|TRBJ2-1|-|-
CASSHARYAGSSNEQFF
>TRBV30|TRBJ2-3|TRBD2|-
CAWVDGLISGGAGDTQYF
>TRBV19|TRBJ1-2|TRBD1|-
CACRQGAYGYTF
>TRBV7-8|TRBJ1-2|-|-
CASSLRQTNYGYTF
>TRBV2|TRBJ2-3|-|-
CASSATTLRGIPDTQYF